This paragraph covers one T cell receptor (beta chain) sequence. In the authors' workflow: How many nucleated cells were present was estimated from reference gene primer amplification. Clones were read by immunoSEQ multiplex PCR, and TCRdb kept only the in-frame ones, dropping some. The V and J calls and clone size are taken from that table; D and trimming were inferred from the DNA. The profile covers approximately 230,000 clones, with about 91% appearing a single time and 1.2% to 1.5% taken by the ten largest. This sample was taken from a study of blood T cell repertoires in COVID-19. Overall study context: PBMCs, B-cell-depleted T cells, or T cells were the source of the cDNA or gDNA that made up the material.

The junction had 7 bases not matched to a gene; V was cut back by 5 bases and J by 4 bases. The germline V gene encodes CDR1 SEHNR and CDR2 FQNEAQ (reference sequence). The CDR3 covers 17 residues. The sample taken for sequencing was peripheral blood. The sequence derives from a man of 80 years or more with acute or convalescent COVID-19. The chain joins TRBV7-9 to TRBJ2-5; 16 bases fit TRBD2. CDR3 DNA: TGTGCCAGCAGCCAAGGGACTAGCGGGAGGGCCGGAGAGACCCAGTACTTC. Translating gives CASSQGTSGRAGETQYF.